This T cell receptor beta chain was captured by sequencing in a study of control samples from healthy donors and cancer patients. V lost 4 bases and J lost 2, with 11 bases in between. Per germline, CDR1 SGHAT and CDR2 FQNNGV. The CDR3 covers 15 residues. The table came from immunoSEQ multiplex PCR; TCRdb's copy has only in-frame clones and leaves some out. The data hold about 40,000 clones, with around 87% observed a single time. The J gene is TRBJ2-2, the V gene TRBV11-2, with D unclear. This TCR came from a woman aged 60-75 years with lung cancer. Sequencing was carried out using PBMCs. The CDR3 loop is CASSSGRTNTGELFF. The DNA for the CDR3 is TGTGCCAGCAGCTCAGGACGGACCAACACCGGGGAGCTGTTTTTT.